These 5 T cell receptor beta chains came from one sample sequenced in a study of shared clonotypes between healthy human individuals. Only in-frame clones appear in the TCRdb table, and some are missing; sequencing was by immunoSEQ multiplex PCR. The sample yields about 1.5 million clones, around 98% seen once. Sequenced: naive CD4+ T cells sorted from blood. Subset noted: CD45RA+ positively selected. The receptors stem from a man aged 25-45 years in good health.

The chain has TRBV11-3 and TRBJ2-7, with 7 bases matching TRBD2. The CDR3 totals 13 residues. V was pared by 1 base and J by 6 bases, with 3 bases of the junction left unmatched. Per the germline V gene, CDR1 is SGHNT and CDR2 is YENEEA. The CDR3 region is CASSLGGTTEQYF. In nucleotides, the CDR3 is TGTGCCAGCAGCTTAGGGGGGACTACCGAGCAGTACTTC.

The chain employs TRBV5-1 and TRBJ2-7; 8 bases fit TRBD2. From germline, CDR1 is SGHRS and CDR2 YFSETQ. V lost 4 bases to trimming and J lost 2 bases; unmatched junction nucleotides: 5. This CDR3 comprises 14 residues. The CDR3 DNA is TGCGCCAGCAGCCTTAGCGGGACGACCTACGAGCAGTACTTC. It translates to CASSLSGTTYEQYF. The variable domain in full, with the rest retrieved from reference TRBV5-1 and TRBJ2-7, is KAGVTQTPRYLIKTRGQQVTLSCSPISGHRSVSWYQQTPGQGLQFLFEYFSETQRNKGNFPGRFSGRQFSNSRSEMNVSTLELGDSALYLCASSLSGTTYEQYFGPGTRLTVT.

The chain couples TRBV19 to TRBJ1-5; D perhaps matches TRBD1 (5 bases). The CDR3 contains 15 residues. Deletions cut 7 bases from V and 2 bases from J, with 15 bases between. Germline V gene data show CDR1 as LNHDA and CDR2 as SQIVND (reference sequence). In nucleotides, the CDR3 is TGTGCCAGTAAAGTTGGGGGGGAGCGCAATCAGCCCCAGCATTTT. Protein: CASKVGGERNQPQHF.

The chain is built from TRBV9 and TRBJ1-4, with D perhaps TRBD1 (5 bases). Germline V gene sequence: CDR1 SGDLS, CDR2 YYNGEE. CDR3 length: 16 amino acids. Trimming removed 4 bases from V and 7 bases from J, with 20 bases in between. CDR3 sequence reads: CASSPENAAGGEKLFF. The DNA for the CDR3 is TGTGCCAGCAGCCCCGAGAACGCAGCGGGGGGTGAAAAACTGTTTTTT.

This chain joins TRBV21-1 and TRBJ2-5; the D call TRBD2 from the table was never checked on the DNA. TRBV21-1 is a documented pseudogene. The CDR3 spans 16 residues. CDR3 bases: TGTGCCAGCAGCAAAAGGGACTCACGAGTTAAAGAGACCCAGTACTTC. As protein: CASSKRDSRVKETQYF.